The clone carrying this T cell receptor (beta chain) appeared many times. This record comes from a study of human T cells and chemical hapten exposure. Study-level background: Small pooled library volume differences chiefly drove per-sample TCR yield variation.

For the library, individual cDNA molecules each received unique molecular identifiers. TCRdb used MiXCR to reprocess the RACE reads, holding one entry per CDR3 protein. The table has about 46,000 distinct CDR3 sequences, 9.4% seen once. Time point meaning: pre-sensitization, week 0. The treatment was: therapeutic diphenylcyclopropenone sensitization with weekly scalp DPC. Non-pregnant alopecia patients aged 18 to 70, suitable for DPC therapy. CDR3 length: 15 amino acids. Trimming shortened V by 5 bases and J by 2 bases, and 10 bases separated the two germline ends. Germline-derived CDR1 and CDR2 are SGHTA and FQGNSA.

The sequence was collected from a middle-aged woman with alopecia areata. Some clones in this sample may be carry-over from other donors' samples. The V and J genes are TRBV7-2 and TRBJ2-6; unclear D gene. Sequences were derived from whole blood, sampled in connection with sensitization to the hapten diphenylcyclopropenone (DPC). The CDR3 DNA reads TGTGCCAGCAGCCCAGATGGGACTGGGGCCAACGTCCTGACTTTC. It yields the protein CASSPDGTGANVLTF.